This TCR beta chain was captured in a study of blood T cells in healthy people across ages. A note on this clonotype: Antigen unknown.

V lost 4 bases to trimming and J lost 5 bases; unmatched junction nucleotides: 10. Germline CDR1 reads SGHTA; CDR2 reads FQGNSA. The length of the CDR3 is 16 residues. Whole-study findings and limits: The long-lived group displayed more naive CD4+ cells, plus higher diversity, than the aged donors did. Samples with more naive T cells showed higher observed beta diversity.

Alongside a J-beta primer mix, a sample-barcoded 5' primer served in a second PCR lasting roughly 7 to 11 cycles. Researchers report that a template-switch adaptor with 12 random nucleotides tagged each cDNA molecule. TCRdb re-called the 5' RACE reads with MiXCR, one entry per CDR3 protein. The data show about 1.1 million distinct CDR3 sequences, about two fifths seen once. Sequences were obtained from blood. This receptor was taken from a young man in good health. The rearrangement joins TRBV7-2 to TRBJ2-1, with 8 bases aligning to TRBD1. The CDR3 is CASSSFQGALDNEQFF. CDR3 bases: TGTGCCAGCAGCTCGTTCCAGGGGGCGCTTGACAATGAGCAGTTCTTC.